The source of this T cell receptor (beta chain) is a study of PD-1 blockade in classical Hodgkin lymphoma. Brentuximab vedotin exposure varied among the patients, all of whom had relapsed after autologous stem cell transplantation. This clone was counted a few times. CDR3 length: 16 residues. V shed 3 bases and J shed 4 bases, with 18 bases lying between them. Germline lookup yields CDR1 SSHAT and CDR2 FNYEAQ (reference sequence). Clones were sequenced by immunoSEQ multiplex PCR, and TCRdb holds only the in-frame ones, with some missing. Altogether 20,000 to 25,000 clones are present, 71% being singletons, with the ten largest covering about 18%.

J is TRBJ1-1 and V is TRBV7-7; D is uncertain. The source is a human donor with classical Hodgkin lymphoma. The sample here was peripheral blood mononuclear cells (PBMCs), taken at baseline. CDR3 nucleotides: TGTGCCAGCAGCTTGTCGGACGCTTCGTCGGTCACTGAAGCTTTCTTT. Amino acid sequence: CASSLSDASSVTEAFF.